This T cell receptor beta chain was captured in a study of early T cells in non-severe SARS-CoV-2 infection. Study-wide results and limits: CD4 and private specificities were missed by VDJdb matching, which favored anti-spike CD8 responses.

TCRdb fed the 5' RACE reads into MiXCR, producing one record per CDR3 protein. The repertoire holds about 60,000 distinct CDR3 sequences, with about 9.8% as singletons. The CDR3 covers 13 residues. CDR1 and CDR2 (germline): DFQATT, SNEGSKA (reference sequence). V was pared by 3 bases and J by 3 bases, with 9 bases between. This clonotype was counted between two and nine times. Its antigen is not known. This clonotype was obtained from an adult who was a healthcare worker with PCR-confirmed SARS-CoV-2 infection or an uninfected control (not recorded which). The V gene is TRBV20-1, the J gene TRBJ1-5; D is ambiguous. Input material: whole blood. The CDR3 DNA reads as TGCAGTGCTAGCGGCCAGGACAATCAGCCCCAGCATTTT. Amino acids: CSASGQDNQPQHF.